This passage covers 4 T cell receptor beta chains from one sample sequenced in a study of cytomegalovirus exposure and HLA in healthy donors. Primers for the PCR totalled 60 Vbeta and 13 Jbeta. Libraries were prepared by immunoSEQ multiplex PCR; TCRdb keeps only in-frame clonotypes and omits some of them. The sample includes approximately 140,000 clones, roughly 80% seen only once; the top ten take 0.75% to 0.95%. The sample consisted of PBMCs. These receptors were collected from a woman in her sixties in good health and CMV-seronegative.

V gene TRBV2 combines with J gene TRBJ1-4; TRBD1 might be the D (5 bases). Trimming pared 6 bases from V and 4 bases from J, leaving 15 bases between. The CDR3 length is 15 residues. Germline values: CDR1 SNHLY, CDR2 FYNNEI. CDR3 protein: CASRLSTVINEKLFF. DNA for the CDR3: TGTGCCAGCAGGTTATCGACAGTGATTAATGAAAAACTGTTTTTT.

This chain uses TRBV7-9 with TRBJ2-5, with D possibly matching TRBD2 (5 bases). Per the germline V gene, CDR1 is SEHNR and CDR2 is FQNEAQ (reference sequence). CDR3 length: 14 residues. The V end lost 5 bases, the J end lost 1 base, and 11 bases lay between the germline ends. The CDR3 coding sequence is TGTGCCAGCAGCCGCATTAGCGCCCAAGAGACCCAGTACTTC. Amino acid sequence: CASSRISAQETQYF.

The CDR3 sequence is CASSSGLESQGYSNQPQHF. The CDR3, as DNA: TGTGCCAGCAGCTCTGGTTTGGAGTCCCAGGGGTATAGCAATCAGCCCCAGCATTTT. V is TRBV7-8 and J is TRBJ1-5; perhaps TRBD1 as D (6 bases). The CDR3 extends over 19 amino acids. Trimming took off 4 bases at V and 0 bases at J, with 22 bases between the two ends. Germline loops: CDR1 SGHVS, CDR2 FQNEAQ.

This clone is medium-sized by share. This CDR3 reads CASSLQTGYTEAFF. In nucleotides, the CDR3 is TGTGCCAGCAGTCTCCAGACAGGCTACACTGAAGCTTTCTTT. The chain carries TRBV27 and TRBJ1-1; D is possibly TRBD1 (6 bases). V gave up 5 bases and J gave up 3 bases, with 13 bases separating them. CDR1 and CDR2 (germline): MNHEY, SMNVEV (reference sequence). This CDR3 is 14 amino acids long.